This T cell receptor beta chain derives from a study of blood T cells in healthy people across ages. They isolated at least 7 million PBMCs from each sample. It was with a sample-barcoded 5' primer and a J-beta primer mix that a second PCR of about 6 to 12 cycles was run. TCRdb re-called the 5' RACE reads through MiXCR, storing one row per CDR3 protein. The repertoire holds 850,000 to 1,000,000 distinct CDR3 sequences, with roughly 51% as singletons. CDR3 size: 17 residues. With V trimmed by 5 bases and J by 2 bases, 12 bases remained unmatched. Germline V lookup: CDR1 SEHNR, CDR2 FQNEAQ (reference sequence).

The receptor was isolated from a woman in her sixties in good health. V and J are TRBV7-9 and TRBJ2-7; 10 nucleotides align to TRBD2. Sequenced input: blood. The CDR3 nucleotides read TGTGCCAGCAGCCCCGAGCTAGCGGGAGATGGCACCTACGAGCAGTACTTC. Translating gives CASSPELAGDGTYEQYF.